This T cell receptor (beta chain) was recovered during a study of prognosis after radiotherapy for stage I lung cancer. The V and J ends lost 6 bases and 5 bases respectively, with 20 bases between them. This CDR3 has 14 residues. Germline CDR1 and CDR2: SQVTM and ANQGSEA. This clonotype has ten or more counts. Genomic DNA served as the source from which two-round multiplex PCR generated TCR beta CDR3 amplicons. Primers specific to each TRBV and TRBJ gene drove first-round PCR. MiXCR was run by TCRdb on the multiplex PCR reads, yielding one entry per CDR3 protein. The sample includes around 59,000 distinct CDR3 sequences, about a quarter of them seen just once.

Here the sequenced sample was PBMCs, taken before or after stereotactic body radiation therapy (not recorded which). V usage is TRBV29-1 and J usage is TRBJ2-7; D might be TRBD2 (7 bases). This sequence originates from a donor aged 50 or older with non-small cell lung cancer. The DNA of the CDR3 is TGCAGCGTGGGGGGGACAAAAGGGGGTAACGAGCAGTACTTC. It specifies CSVGGTKGGNEQYF.